The 3 T cell receptor beta chains given below trace back to one sample, sequenced in a study of T cell responses to AZD1222 COVID-19 vaccine. TCRdb keeps only in-frame clones here, not all; method: immunoSEQ multiplex PCR. This table has some 100,000 clones, 85% to 90% appearing once. The sequences come from peripheral blood, collected 28 days after the second AZD1222 dose. The receptors were sampled from an adult who received the AZD1222 COVID-19 vaccine.

This CDR3 reads CAISEDFNTEAFF. The CDR3 DNA sequence: TGTGCCATCAGTGAGGACTTTAACACTGAAGCTTTCTTT. The chain carries TRBV10-3 and TRBJ1-1; D remains ambiguous. CDR3 length equals 13 residues. V shed 2 bases and J shed 2 bases, with 6 bases lying between them. Germline-derived CDR1 and CDR2 are ENHRY and SYGVKD.

This chain uses TRBV29-1 with TRBJ2-5, with unresolved D. CDR3 length: 10 residues. CDR1 and CDR2 from the germline V gene are SQVTM and ANQGSEA. Trimming pared 5 bases from V and 1 base from J, leaving 2 bases between. CDR3 sequence reads: CSVLQETQYF. DNA for the CDR3: TGCAGCGTTCTCCAAGAGACCCAGTACTTC.

V and J are TRBV15 and TRBJ1-5; no definite D call. This CDR3 is built from 13 residues. Germline V gives CDR1 LNHNV, CDR2 YYDKDF (reference sequence). The V and J ends lost 0 bases and 6 bases respectively, with 6 bases between them. CDR3 sequence (DNA): TGTGCCACCAGCAGAGATCGAGGTCAGCCCCAGCATTTT. It codes for CATSRDRGQPQHF.